Shown below are 15 T cell receptor beta chains from a single sample sequenced in a study of control samples from healthy donors and cancer patients. The method was immunoSEQ multiplex PCR; TCRdb's version includes in-frame clones alone and lacks a portion of them. The data contain roughly 150,000 clones, around nine tenths of them singletons. The sequenced sample was blood. The source is a young man in good health.

The V and J genes are TRBV6-2 or TRBV6-3 and TRBJ1-2, with D perhaps TRBD1 (6 bases). Trimming stripped 2 bases from V and 0 bases from J, with 13 bases between. The length of the CDR3 is 16 residues. Germline V CDR1 and CDR2: MNHEY, SVGEGT. The CDR3 spells CASSYDRRRPNYGYTF. CDR3 bases: TGTGCCAGCAGTTACGACAGGCGGCGTCCTAACTATGGCTACACCTTC.

The count of this clone is one. This chain's CDR3 is CASSFLITDTQYF. The CDR3 nucleotides are TGTGCCAGCAGCTTTCTTATCACAGATACGCAGTATTTT. The V and J genes are TRBV5-6 and TRBJ2-3; no definite D call. V lost 2 bases and J lost 2, with 6 bases in between. This CDR3 contains 13 residues. Germline values: CDR1 SGHDT, CDR2 YYEEEE.

The chain has TRBV11-2 and TRBJ2-2; D is ambiguous. CDR1 and CDR2 from the germline V gene are SGHAT and FQNNGV. The CDR3 covers 14 residues. Trimming left V 1 base short and J 5 bases short, with 8 bases between. CDR3 in DNA: TGTGCCAGCAGCTTAGGGGCCGGGACCGGGGAGCTGTTTTTT. Its translation is CASSLGAGTGELFF.

CDR3 sequence reads: CASSSIYKGINYEQYF. The CDR3 nucleotides read TGTGCCAGCAGTTCCATCTACAAGGGTATAAACTACGAGCAGTACTTC. V and J are TRBV28 and TRBJ2-7; no reliable D call. Deletions cut 4 bases from V and 3 bases from J, with 19 bases between. Germline values: CDR1 MDHEN, CDR2 SYDVKM. This CDR3 is 16 amino acids long.

The gene calls are TRBV6-5 and TRBJ2-3, with D uncertain. Looked up from germline, CDR1 is MNHEY and CDR2 is SVGAGI. There are 11 residues in the CDR3. V lost 6 bases and J 1 base, leaving 2 bases between the germline ends. CDR3 region: CASRGTDTQYF. In DNA form, the CDR3 reads TGTGCCAGCAGGGGCACAGATACGCAGTATTTT.

V is TRBV19 and J is TRBJ1-2; the match to TRBD1 covers 10 bases. From germline, CDR1 is LNHDA and CDR2 SQIVND (reference sequence). V gave up 3 bases and J gave up 3 bases; unmatched junction bases: 16. The CDR3 is 19 residues long. CDR3 nucleotides: TGTGCCAGTAGTATGGGGACGGGACAGGGGCTCCTTCTCGACTATGGCTACACCTTC. Protein sequence: CASSMGTGQGLLLDYGYTF.

As DNA, the CDR3 is TGTGCCAGCACCGCTTCCCGGACAGGGGGATATGGCTACACCTTC. This encodes CASTASRTGGYGYTF. The chain joins TRBV9 to TRBJ1-2; 10 bases line up with TRBD1. This CDR3 has 15 residues. From germline, CDR1 is SGDLS and CDR2 YYNGEE. The V and J ends lost 6 bases and 5 bases, in that order; junction bases with no gene match: 10.

This clone was counted only a few times. The gene calls are TRBV7-6 and TRBJ2-1; 9 nucleotides align to TRBD2. Germline CDR1 and CDR2: SGHVS and FNYEAQ. V was clipped by 4 bases and J by 4 bases; unmatched bases: 5. The CDR3 totals 15 residues. The CDR3 region is CASSWGLAGYNEQFF. The CDR3 DNA reads TGTGCCAGCAGCTGGGGACTAGCAGGTTACAATGAGCAGTTCTTC.

This chain uses TRBV25-1 with TRBJ1-1; D may be TRBD1 (5 bases). Germline values: CDR1 MGHDK, CDR2 SYGVNS. The CDR3 has 16 residues. V was trimmed by 3 bases and J by 2 bases, leaving 16 bases between them. CDR3 sequence (DNA): TGTGCCAGCAGTGACCAAAATGGGGGGACTAACACTGAAGCTTTCTTT. It encodes CASSDQNGGTNTEAFF.

The rearrangement links TRBV4-3 to TRBJ1-2; the D is unclear. Trimming removed 2 bases from V and 0 bases from J, with 7 bases in between. The CDR3 is 14 amino acids. Germline values: CDR1 LGHNA, CDR2 YSLEER. The CDR3 nucleotides read TGCGCCAGCAGCCAAAAGAATTCTAACTATGGCTACACCTTC. Translated: CASSQKNSNYGYTF.

The chain has TRBV6-2 or TRBV6-3 and TRBJ2-7; either TRBD1 or TRBD2 may fit D (5 bases each). Trimming took off 4 bases at V and 0 bases at J, with 19 bases between the two ends. The CDR3 length is 17 residues. Germline V gene sequence: CDR1 MNHEY, CDR2 SVGEGT. The CDR3 reads CASSSFTGTTYSYEQYF. CDR3 DNA: TGTGCCAGCAGTTCTTTCACCGGGACGACCTACTCCTACGAGCAGTACTTC.

The chain uses TRBV18 and TRBJ2-1; D possibly corresponds to TRBD1 (5 bases). Trimming shortened V by 2 bases and J by 2 bases, and 13 bases separated the two germline ends. The germline V gene has CDR1 KGHSH and CDR2 LQKENI. The length of the CDR3 is 16 residues. The CDR3 DNA reads as TGTGCCAGCTCACCATACACAGGCTCTACCTACAATGAGCAGTTCTTC. Protein product: CASSPYTGSTYNEQFF.

The V and J genes are TRBV5-4 and TRBJ2-3; weak D call: TRBD2 (6 bases). Germline loops: CDR1 SGHNT, CDR2 YYREEE (reference sequence). Trimming took off 4 bases at V and 5 bases at J, with 17 bases between the two ends. The CDR3 runs to 15 residues. This CDR3 is CASSHSTRRGDTQYF. CDR3 DNA sequence: TGTGCCAGCAGCCACAGTACTAGGAGGGGAGATACGCAGTATTTT.

This clone was counted only a few times. The chain links TRBV29-1 to TRBJ1-2, with 10 bases fitting TRBD1. The CDR3 contains 16 residues. Germline CDR1 reads SQVTM; CDR2 reads ANQGSEA. J was trimmed by 3 bases and V by 3 bases; bases with no gene match: 10. The CDR3 sequence: CSVERRIGTGDYGYTF. The CDR3 nucleotides are TGCAGCGTTGAGAGGAGGATCGGGACAGGGGACTATGGCTACACCTTC.

The chain joins TRBV24-1 to TRBJ2-1; 7 bases fit TRBD1. CDR1 is KGHDR, CDR2 SFDVKD, per germline. The CDR3 sequence is 14 residues long. Losses at the gene ends were 6 bases for V and 8 bases for J; bases not matched to a gene: 9. This CDR3 is CATSKKQGRHEQFF. CDR3 sequence (DNA): TGTGCCACCAGTAAAAAACAGGGGCGGCATGAGCAGTTCTTC.